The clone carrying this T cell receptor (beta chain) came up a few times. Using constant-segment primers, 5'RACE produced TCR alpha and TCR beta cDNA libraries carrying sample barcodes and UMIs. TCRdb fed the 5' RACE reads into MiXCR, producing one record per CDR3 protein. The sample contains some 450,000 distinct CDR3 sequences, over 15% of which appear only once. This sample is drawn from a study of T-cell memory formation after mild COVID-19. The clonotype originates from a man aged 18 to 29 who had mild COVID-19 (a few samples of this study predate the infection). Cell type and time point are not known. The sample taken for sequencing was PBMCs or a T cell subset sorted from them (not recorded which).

The CDR3 sequence: CASSPTGPLDTQYF. CDR3 coding DNA: TGTGCCAGCAGCCCGACAGGGCCTTTGGATACGCAGTATTTT. The chain is built from TRBV3-1 and TRBJ2-3; 7 nucleotides match TRBD1. The germline CDR1 and CDR2 sequences are LGHDT and YNNKEL (reference sequence). The CDR3 length is 14 residues. Unmatched junction bases numbered 7, after V lost 4 bases and J lost 6 bases.